Below are 15 T cell receptor beta chains sequenced from a single sample in a study of cytomegalovirus exposure and HLA in healthy donors. The PCR contained 60 Vbeta and 13 Jbeta primers. The method was immunoSEQ multiplex PCR; TCRdb's version includes in-frame clones alone and lacks a portion of them. Here the sample spans about 91,000 clones, about nine tenths being singletons. The specimen was PBMCs. These receptor sequences come from a man aged 18 to 29 in good health and CMV-seronegative.

The chain joins TRBV7-2 to TRBJ2-1; the D gene is possibly TRBD2 (5 bases). This CDR3 is 15 amino acids long. CDR1 and CDR2 from the germline V gene are SGHTA and FQGNSA. Between the trimmed V and J ends, which lost 5 bases and 3 bases, there was a span of 14 bases. The CDR3 DNA sequence: TGTGCCAGCAGCCGAACCCCCGGGGACTACAATGAGCAGTTCTTC. Its protein product is CASSRTPGDYNEQFF.

The chain is built from TRBV19 and TRBJ2-1; 9 bases map to TRBD2. Germline assignment: CDR1 LNHDA and CDR2 SQIVND (reference sequence). V lost 5 bases to trimming and J lost 5 bases; unmatched junction nucleotides: 19. This CDR3 region has 19 residues. This CDR3 is CASSVPKWREGPLDNEQFF. The CDR3 DNA reads TGTGCCAGTAGTGTCCCGAAATGGCGGGAGGGCCCCCTGGACAATGAGCAGTTCTTC. The entire variable domain, with the rest obtained from reference TRBV19 and TRBJ2-1, is as follows: DGGITQSPKYLFRKEGQNVTLSCEQNLNHDAMYWYRQDPGQGLRLIYYSQIVNDFQKGDIAEGYSVSREKKESFPLTVTSAQKNPTAFYLCASSVPKWREGPLDNEQFFGPGTRLTVL.

The rearrangement uses TRBV7-2 and TRBJ2-2; 8 bases agree with TRBD2. This CDR3 is 16 amino acids long. J was trimmed by 4 bases and V by 3 bases; bases with no gene match: 7. The germline CDR1 and CDR2 sequences are SGHTA and FQGNSA. CDR3 DNA sequence: TGTGCCAGCAGCTTTTTGGCGGGAGGTTTCACCGGGGAGCTGTTTTTT. This sequence encodes CASSFLAGGFTGELFF.

The chain couples TRBV18 to TRBJ2-7; TRBD2 agrees at 14 bases. The CDR3 loop spans 17 amino acids. CDR1 KGHSH and CDR2 LQKENI come from the germline V gene. The trim removed 4 bases at V and 0 bases at J, leaving 5 bases unmatched. CDR3 DNA: TGTGCCAGCTCACAGAGGACTAGCGGGAGGCTCTCCTACGAGCAGTACTTC. This codes for CASSQRTSGRLSYEQYF. The full variable domain, its missing parts supplied by reference TRBV18 and TRBJ2-7, is NAGVMQNPRHLVRRRGQEARLRCSPMKGHSHVYWYRQLPEEGLKFMVYLQKENIIDESGMPKERFSAEFPKEGPSILRIQQVVRGDSAAYFCASSQRTSGRLSYEQYFGPGTRLTVT.

The chain has TRBV18 and TRBJ1-3, with unresolved D. CDR3 size: 15 residues. The V and J ends lost 6 bases and 4 bases respectively, with 16 bases between them. The germline gives CDR1 KGHSH, CDR2 LQKENI. The CDR3 loop is CASSLSDTSGNTIYF. For the CDR3, the DNA is TGTGCCAGCTCCCTTTCCGACACCTCCGGAAACACCATATATTTT.

This sequence joins TRBV6-1 and TRBJ1-3, with D possibly being TRBD1 (6 bases). V was trimmed by 3 bases and J by 5 bases, leaving 20 bases between them. Looked up from germline, CDR1 is MNHNS and CDR2 is SASEGT. The CDR3 runs to 17 residues. In nucleotides, the CDR3 is TGTGCCAGCAGTGAGATCGGGACACCCAGTTTACGAAACACCATATATTTT. Translation: CASSEIGTPSLRNTIYF.

The chain uses TRBV29-1 and TRBJ2-7; 11 nucleotides agree with TRBD2. The junction had 12 bases not matched to a gene; V was cut back by 5 bases and J by 6 bases. The CDR3 spans 15 residues. Germline values: CDR1 SQVTM, CDR2 ANQGSEA. CDR3 nucleotide sequence: TGCAGCGTTAGTCCGGGACTAGCGGTCTATCCCGAGCAGTACTTC. Translated, it gives CSVSPGLAVYPEQYF.

This sequence joins TRBV6-5 and TRBJ2-1, with 7 bases matching TRBD2. This CDR3 spans 14 amino acids. J gave up 4 bases and V 4 bases, and 4 bases lay outside the gene matches. Germline V gives CDR1 MNHEY, CDR2 SVGAGI. The DNA of the CDR3 is TGTGCCAGCAGTTTTGGGAGGGAATACAATGAGCAGTTCTTC. Translating gives CASSFGREYNEQFF.

This chain connects TRBV7-9 to TRBJ2-2, with 8 bases aligning to TRBD1. Germline V gives CDR1 SEHNR, CDR2 FQNEAQ (reference sequence). V was clipped by 1 base and J by 6 bases; unmatched bases: 10. This CDR3 has 17 amino acids. Here the CDR3 reads CASSLGQIIRGPGELFF. The CDR3, as DNA: TGTGCCAGCAGCTTAGGCCAGATAATCAGGGGGCCCGGGGAGCTGTTTTTT.

This chain links TRBV28 with TRBJ1-6; 7 bases align to TRBD1. Trimming took 5 bases from V and 11 from J; bases not matched to a gene: 24. CDR3 length: 19 residues. Germline lookup yields CDR1 MDHEN and CDR2 SYDVKM. The CDR3 region has the DNA TGTGCCAGCAGTCATCCCGGGACAGAAGCCGCCATTCTCGATCCACCCCTCCACTTT. Translation gives CASSHPGTEAAILDPPLHF.

The rearrangement joins TRBV7-9 to TRBJ1-1; D gene unclear. The CDR3 consists of 11 residues. Germline V gene lookup returns CDR1 SEHNR and CDR2 FQNEAQ (reference sequence). V lost 2 bases, J lost 11 bases, and 9 bases lay in between. CDR3 coding DNA: TGTGCCAGCAGCTTAAATGAGTTGGCTTTCTTT. This translates into CASSLNELAFF.

V is TRBV5-4 and J is TRBJ2-2; 7 bases agree with TRBD1. The CDR3 runs 15 residues. Germline CDR1 is SGHNT and CDR2 is YYREEE (reference sequence). V gave up 4 bases and J gave up 4 bases; unmatched junction bases: 7. CDR3 protein: CASSASGTVTGELFF. CDR3 DNA: TGTGCCAGCAGCGCCTCCGGGACAGTCACCGGGGAGCTGTTTTTT.

The rearrangement uses TRBV27 and TRBJ2-7; TRBD1 matches at 7 bases. J was trimmed by 2 bases and V by 3 bases; bases with no gene match: 4. The CDR3 is 14 amino acids. Germline CDR1 MNHEY, CDR2 SMNVEV (reference sequence). CDR3 sequence (DNA): TGTGCCAGCAGTTTTGTTGACAGGGCCTACGAGCAGTACTTC. Its protein is CASSFVDRAYEQYF.

This sequence joins TRBV6-1 and TRBJ2-7; D perhaps matches TRBD2 (5 bases). In germline, CDR1 is MNHNS, CDR2 SASEGT. This CDR3 is 14 amino acids long. Trimming left V 2 bases short and J 2 bases short, with 10 bases between. Here the CDR3 DNA reads TGTGCCAGCAGTGAAAGGCAGAGGGCCTACGAGCAGTACTTC. This gives the protein CASSERQRAYEQYF.

A few counts support this clone. This chain uses TRBV5-4 with TRBJ2-3, with D possibly matching TRBD2 (5 bases). Trimming took 9 bases from V and 4 from J, leaving 15 bases between them. The CDR3 runs 13 residues. CDR1 and CDR2 from the germline V gene are SGHNT and YYREEE (reference sequence). CDR3 protein: CANSETSADTQYF. As DNA, the CDR3 is TGTGCCAACTCGGAAACTAGTGCAGATACGCAGTATTTT.